The following is a T cell receptor (beta chain) sequence with its context. No cognate antigen has been identified for it. Qualities for individual bases were not recorded, and no much larger clone is one base off. This sample stems from a study of shared clonotypes between healthy human individuals (dated by TCRdb to about 2020). In the study overall: Three men and a couple of women, aged 18 to 49 years, made up the cohort. Blood TCR repertoires of several healthy adults were deeply sequenced to estimate repertoire size and the extent of clonotype sharing between individuals. Different laboratories and diverse techniques were used to prepare libraries and sequence TCR repertoires, to increase sequencing depth and limit assay-specific biases. For each donor, CD4 naive and CD4 memory were each given three plates, CD8 naive was given two plates, and CD8 memory was given one plate. Between about 0.94 and 8.9 billion PBMCs per donor were obtained by leukapheresis. What the study reported, not specific to this receptor: The small number of donors limited the genetic and exposure-history diversity represented. Higher generation probabilities were observed for clonotypes shared by all four sorted-subset donors than for non-shared clonotypes. Approximately 5% of naive CD4, around 3.6% of naive CD8, about 2.4% of memory CD4, and more than 0.35% of memory CD8 clonotypes were shared across a few donors. Larger estimated clonotype richness was generally found for naive subsets than for memory subsets. Even with the large sequencing depth, rarefaction of the sorted-subset datasets indicated that sequencing was incomplete. Sampling was restricted to blood, and TCR repertoires in tissues likely differ from the TCR repertoires found in blood. Pairwise subsampling indicated that sequencing depth was expected to affect the degree of clonotype sharing among donors.

Relative to germline, V is 5 bases shorter and J is 2 bases shorter, with 13 bases between their ends. There are 14 amino acids in the CDR3, from cysteine to phenylalanine inclusive. The DNA shown is the 42-base CDR3, in frame from base 1. Based on the germline V gene (reference sequence), the CDR1 and CDR2 sequences are SEHNR and FQNEAQ. The donors were healthy, HIV-negative adults who had no recently reported acute infections or vaccinations. Every donor was a Caucasian adult residing in Nashville, Tennessee, USA. CD4+ T cells were enriched through magnetic negative selection, after which naive cells were positively selected on CD45RA and the remaining negative fraction served as the memory subset. Blood was obtained by leukapheresis, after which PBMCs were separated by Ficoll-Histopaque density gradient centrifugation and cryopreserved in liquid nitrogen vapor phase. Analytical flow cytometry was used to check the purity and quantity of each magnetically sorted T cell population. From each sorted fraction, genomic DNA was isolated and quantified by UV absorbance on a Nanodrop 2000c.

Using the deep immunoSEQ assay, multiplex PCR amplified TCR CDR3 regions from genomic DNA. For each cell subset, the extracted genomic DNA was distributed evenly across all wells of several immunoSEQ 96-well plates, and each plate served as one replicate. For sorted subsets, each replicate PCR was loaded with 200 to 250 ng genomic DNA, equivalent to about 33,000 T cell genomes. The purified libraries were quantified using a Qubit 3.0 fluorometer, sized with a Bioanalyzer 2100, and then quantified again using the KAPA Library Quantification kit. Every immunoSEQ 96-well plate was sequenced on a separate single-read 150-cycle Illumina NextSeq 550 flow cell. As for the original processing: Because only junctional sequences without quality scores were contained in the immunoSEQ output, filtering matching that applied to full-length reads could not be performed. Sequences were annotated with PyIR, a Python wrapper for IgBLAST v1.9, using IMGT germline references to assign V/J genes and CDR3. Reads with weak V/J assignments (E-value above 1e-6), missing CDR3, stop codons, out-of-frame junctions, or ambiguous translated residues were removed. V3J clonotypes were defined as sequences sharing the same inferred V gene, J gene, and CDR3 amino acid sequence. Percentage overlap between repertoires was computed as shared unique clonotypes divided by the size of the smaller repertoire. Richness of each repertoire was evaluated using RTK rarefaction, the Chao1 estimator, and Recon v2.1 estimates of unobserved clonotypes. For all TCRbeta clonotypes obtained by the gDNA method from a few donors, generation probabilities were computed with OLGA. The table was pulled from immuneACCESS by TCRdb, which kept in-frame rearrangements only. Such tables lose some clones; where checked, under half of the loss comes from unresolved V genes, and the rest has no known cause. The DNA was the basis for D and trimming; V, J and clone size are from that table. In this sample the table shows around 510,000 clones, about 96% of which occur a single time. The ten largest account for about 0.06% of the sample.

The receptor was isolated from a woman aged 25 to 39 in good health. Material: naive CD4+ T cells sorted from blood. The label giving this sample's cell subset or site can be read as: CD45RA+ positively selected. The chain was built from TRBV7-9 and TRBJ2-7; TRBD1 is a weak D gene call, 6 bases matching. The CDR3 protein is CASSPQGTAYEQYF. The DNA sequence is TGTGCCAGCAGCCCACAGGGAACTGCCTACGAGCAGTACTTC.